A selection of T cell receptor beta chains follows, all from one sample in a study of glioma-infiltrating T cells after dendritic cell vaccination. The protocol was immunoSEQ multiplex PCR, while the TCRdb copy is restricted to in-frame clones and leaves out a portion. The sample includes tens of thousands of clones, roughly 87% of them seen just once. Sequenced here: blood, sampled before dendritic cell vaccination. Source of these receptors: a human donor with glioblastoma. Each CDR3 is given without its conserved first and last residue. The order of the fields is D gene, clone size, V gene, CDR3 protein. The D gene is left open where the match is weak. Size is stated for part of the rows, as once, few or many counts, or as a class when the clone is expanded.

.,.,TRBV7-2,ASSRGEHNEKLF
TRBD1,.,TRBV19,ASSSGTGDTEAF
.,.,TRBV29-1,SVETRGAGYGYT
.,.,TRBV27,ASRPNRDSGANVLT
TRBD2,.,TRBV12-5,ASGLGLAGSTDTQY
TRBD1,.,TRBV18,ASSPLPGTGGLSSYEQY
.,.,TRBV6-5,ASSYSGQGADTQY
TRBD1,.,TRBV30,ASRTLGQGANYGYT
.,.,TRBV15,ATSRESGGVGTEAF
.,few,TRBV11-2,ASTLRGGPNTEAF